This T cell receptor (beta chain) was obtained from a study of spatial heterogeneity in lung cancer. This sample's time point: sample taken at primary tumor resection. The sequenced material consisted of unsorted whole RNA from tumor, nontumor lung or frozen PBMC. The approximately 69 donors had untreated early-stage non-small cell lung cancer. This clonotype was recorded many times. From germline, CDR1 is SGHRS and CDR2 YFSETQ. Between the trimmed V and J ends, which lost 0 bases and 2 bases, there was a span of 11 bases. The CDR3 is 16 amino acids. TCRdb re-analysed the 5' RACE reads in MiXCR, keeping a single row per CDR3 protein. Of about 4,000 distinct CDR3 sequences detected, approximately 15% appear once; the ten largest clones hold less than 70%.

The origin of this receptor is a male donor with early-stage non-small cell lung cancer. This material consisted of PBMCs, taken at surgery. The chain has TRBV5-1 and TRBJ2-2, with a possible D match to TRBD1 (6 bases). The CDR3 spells CASSLAGAYNTGELFF. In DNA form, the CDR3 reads TGCGCCAGCAGCTTGGCAGGGGCGTACAACACCGGGGAGCTGTTTTTT.